This T cell receptor (beta chain) was observed in a study of read filtering for tumor transcriptome and immune sequencing (dated by TCRdb to about 2020). For the study in its entirety: The cohort was composed of 17 male and 14 to 15 female patients, with a mean age of roughly 70 years and an age range of about 45 to 90. Under revised international staging, roughly eight patients fell into R-ISS I, 15 to 20 into R-ISS II and over 5 into R-ISS III. After DNase treatment, whole-transcriptome libraries were prepared using the TruSeq RNA Access Library Prep Kit. TCR-region mapped reads per sample ranged from about 4.05 to 10.27 million with IR-seq versus only about 75 to 1,400 with RNA-seq. The study compared TCR repertoires from targeted immune repertoire sequencing and bulk whole-transcriptome sequencing run on the same bone marrow samples. One main goal was a read-filtering strategy for immune repertoire data, in particular deciding whether clonotypes backed by only one read should be removed.

Points the paper makes about the study in general: In IR-seq, roughly four fifths of clonotypes but 3% to 4% of total reads were represented by single-read clonotypes, whereas in RNA-seq, approximately 73% of clonotypes and approximately 45% of reads were represented by single-read clonotypes. Rather than purified T cells, the sorted CD138-negative fraction was a mixed bone marrow immune population. IR-seq captured clonotypes at much higher depth and more reliably than RNA-seq, and smaller IR-seq throughput sufficed to identify most shared clonotypes. The correlation between IR-seq and RNA-seq shared clonotype proportions was increased by removal of single-read clonotypes.

Each patient had bone marrow sampled at the time of active disease. Ficoll-Hypaque density gradient centrifugation was used to isolate the bone marrow mononuclear cells. CD138-negative cells were obtained by negative selection after labeling with CD138 magnetic microbeads on a MACS separator, removing myeloma plasma cells. The purity of the isolated cells was checked by flow cytometry with CD138 antibodies on an Attune NxT. Total RNA was extracted using TRIzol reagent and was quantified on a NanoDrop spectrophotometer. Paired RNA-seq and IR-seq were performed on each patient's CD138-negative bone marrow sample. Starting from 400 to 450 ng RNA, TCR libraries were constructed with the Immunoverse kit using molecular barcoded adaptors that cover the alpha/delta and beta/gamma chains. TCR library preparation was performed with the same RNA that was used for transcriptome sequencing. Sequencing of TCR libraries was carried out on an Illumina HiSeq 4000 with 2 x 150 cycles. Under the source paper's analysis protocol: With MiXCR, TCR reads were aligned to human V, D, J and C references and assembled into CDR3 clonotypes, with quality filtering and error correction included. Clonotype counts and gene usage diversity were analyzed with the tcR package in R. For inspection of raw mapping reads, RNA-seq reads were mapped by STAR aligner version 2.5.3a onto GRCh37 of the human genome. To test how sequencing depth affected the clonotypes detected, IR-seq fastq files were randomly downsampled with Seqtk 1.3. Through fastp at Q25 and MiXCR, TCRdb rebuilt clones from the public reads, retaining in-frame beta chains. Entries are consolidated by CDR3 protein sequence, retaining the most common genes and DNA. The V and J calls and clone size are TCRdb's, not the authors'. This sample lists 75,000 to 90,000 distinct CDR3 sequences; roughly an eighth were detected once. The leading ten clones occupy 15% of the sample.

CDR1 and CDR2 were assigned from the germline V gene as SGHRS and YFSETQ. The CDR3 goes from the cysteine to the phenylalanine over 19 residues. Just CDR3 DNA is preserved here, 57 bases in frame from base 1. This clonotype came up a few times. Its antigen remains undetermined. Given a much more abundant clone one base away, this may be a read error. The sequence came from a donor at least 40 years old with multiple myeloma. Material: a population of CD138-negative cells sorted from bone marrow. The cell subset or site label corresponds to: bone marrow mononuclear cells depleted of CD138+ plasma/myeloma cells by negative magnetic selection. The sequence links TRBV5-1 to TRBJ2-1; the central 9 bases match TRBD1. The sequence in DNA is TGCGCCAGCAGCTTGACCGGGACAGGGTATCGGGGCTCCTACAAGGAGCAGTTCTTC. This gives the protein CASSLTGTGYRGSYKEQFF.